A selection of T cell receptor beta chains follows, all from one sample in a study of somatic mutations in cytotoxic T cells in rheumatoid arthritis. Assay: immunoSEQ multiplex PCR; the TCRdb copy retains only in-frame clones and omits some. The sample contains fewer than 8,500 clones, under 80% of which appear only once. Specimen: CD8+ T cells sorted from blood. The origin of the receptors is an adult with rheumatoid arthritis. Both conserved end residues are part of each CDR3. Each record gives: D gene, J gene, V gene, clone size, CDR3 DNA, CDR3 protein. D genes are given only for firm matches. Where a row states a size, it is once, few, many or the class of an expanded clone; other rows omit it.

D gene: -
J gene: TRBJ2-3
V gene: TRBV2
clone size: -
CDR3 DNA: TGTGCCAGCAGGGGGTGGGGGGCTGAGAGCACAGATACGCAGTATTTT
CDR3 protein: CASRGWGAESTDTQYF

D gene: TRBD2
J gene: TRBJ2-1
V gene: TRBV27
clone size: -
CDR3 DNA: TGTGCCAGCAGTCTCTTTCGACTAGCAGACAATGAGCAGTTCTTC
CDR3 protein: CASSLFRLADNEQFF

D gene: TRBD1
J gene: TRBJ2-7
V gene: TRBV10-1
clone size: -
CDR3 DNA: TGCGCCAGCAGTGAACTGCGGACAGGTAAGTACGAGCAGTACTTC
CDR3 protein: CASSELRTGKYEQYF

D gene: -
J gene: TRBJ1-5
V gene: TRBV4-1
clone size: -
CDR3 DNA: TGCGCCAGCAGTCTGACAGCGACTAGCAATCAGCCCCAGCATTTT
CDR3 protein: CASSLTATSNQPQHF

D gene: -
J gene: TRBJ2-6
V gene: TRBV7-3
clone size: -
CDR3 DNA: TGTGCCAGCAGCTTAACCCCTGGGGCCAACGTCCTGACTTTC
CDR3 protein: CASSLTPGANVLTF

D gene: -
J gene: TRBJ2-7
V gene: TRBV9
clone size: -
CDR3 DNA: TGTGCCAGCAGCGTAGAGGCACACAGATCCTACGAGCAGTACTTC
CDR3 protein: CASSVEAHRSYEQYF

D gene: -
J gene: TRBJ2-7
V gene: TRBV4-2
clone size: -
CDR3 DNA: TGTGCCAGCAGCCAAGGCCCCTACGAGCAGTACTTC
CDR3 protein: CASSQGPYEQYF

D gene: -
J gene: TRBJ2-7
V gene: TRBV7-9
clone size: -
CDR3 DNA: TGTGCCAGCAGCTTTGACAGTACCTACGAGCAGTACTTC
CDR3 protein: CASSFDSTYEQYF

D gene: TRBD1
J gene: TRBJ1-2
V gene: TRBV29-1
clone size: -
CDR3 DNA: TGCAGCGTTGAAGGGGGACAGGTTTACAGCTATGGCTACACCTTC
CDR3 protein: CSVEGGQVYSYGYTF

D gene: TRBD1
J gene: TRBJ2-7
V gene: TRBV5-1
clone size: -
CDR3 DNA: TGCGCCAGCAGCTCCACAGGGGGCCCCACCTACGAGCAGTACTTC
CDR3 protein: CASSSTGGPTYEQYF

D gene: -
J gene: TRBJ1-4
V gene: TRBV2
clone size: -
CDR3 DNA: TGTGCCAGCATGGAGAGGGGTTTGGGTGAAAAACTGTTTTTT
CDR3 protein: CASMERGLGEKLFF

D gene: TRBD2
J gene: TRBJ2-1
V gene: TRBV4-2
clone size: -
CDR3 DNA: TGTGCCAGCAGCCAAAACCCACTAGCGGGGGGGCTGGATGAGCAGTTCTTC
CDR3 protein: CASSQNPLAGGLDEQFF

D gene: -
J gene: TRBJ2-5
V gene: TRBV4-1
clone size: -
CDR3 DNA: TGCGCCAGCAGCCAAGAGGGCCGATTGCAAGAGACCCAGTACTTC
CDR3 protein: CASSQEGRLQETQYF

D gene: TRBD1
J gene: TRBJ2-1
V gene: TRBV6-5
clone size: -
CDR3 DNA: TGTGCCAGCAGACCGGACAGGGCTCAAGATGAGCAGTTCTTC
CDR3 protein: CASRPDRAQDEQFF

D gene: TRBD2
J gene: TRBJ2-3
V gene: TRBV2
clone size: -
CDR3 DNA: TGTGCCAGCAGTGAAACGAGAGCGGGAGGTGGCACAGATACGCAGTATTTT
CDR3 protein: CASSETRAGGGTDTQYF

D gene: -
J gene: TRBJ2-7
V gene: TRBV28
clone size: -
CDR3 DNA: TGTGCCAGCAGTTTTTCAGGGGCGGGCTCCTACGAGCAGTACTTC
CDR3 protein: CASSFSGAGSYEQYF

D gene: TRBD1
J gene: TRBJ1-6
V gene: TRBV6-1
clone size: -
CDR3 DNA: TGTGCCAGCAGTGAAGGGACAGGAGATAATTCACCCCTCCACTTT
CDR3 protein: CASSEGTGDNSPLHF

D gene: -
J gene: TRBJ2-5
V gene: TRBV7-2
clone size: -
CDR3 DNA: TGTGCCAGCAGCTTTAGGGGCCTGAGGGAGACCCAGTACTTC
CDR3 protein: CASSFRGLRETQYF

D gene: TRBD1
J gene: TRBJ1-1
V gene: TRBV5-8
clone size: -
CDR3 DNA: TGTGCCAGCAGCAGAGGGACAGGGGCCCCTGAAGCTTTCTTT
CDR3 protein: CASSRGTGAPEAFF

D gene: -
J gene: TRBJ2-2
V gene: TRBV5-6
clone size: -
CDR3 DNA: TGTGCCAGCAGCACCACCGGAGGCACCGGGGAGCTGTTTTTT
CDR3 protein: CASSTTGGTGELFF

D gene: -
J gene: TRBJ1-2
V gene: TRBV19
clone size: -
CDR3 DNA: TGTGCCCTCTCTAGGCCGGACTATGGCTACACCTTC
CDR3 protein: CALSRPDYGYTF

D gene: -
J gene: TRBJ1-5
V gene: TRBV7-2
clone size: -
CDR3 DNA: TGTGCCAGCAGCTTAGCATCCAGTATTCTTAGCAATCAGCCCCAGCATTTT
CDR3 protein: CASSLASSILSNQPQHF

D gene: -
J gene: TRBJ1-6
V gene: TRBV4-1
clone size: -
CDR3 DNA: TGCGCCAGCAGCCAAGAGGGATTTATGTCTAGTTCACCCCTCCACTTT
CDR3 protein: CASSQEGFMSSSPLHF

D gene: -
J gene: TRBJ2-7
V gene: TRBV5-6
clone size: -
CDR3 DNA: TGTGCCAGCAGCTTGAGGGGAAATCCTTTCGAGCAGTACTTC
CDR3 protein: CASSLRGNPFEQYF

D gene: -
J gene: TRBJ1-1
V gene: TRBV19
clone size: -
CDR3 DNA: TGTGCCAGTAGTATTGCGTTGAACACTGAAGCTTTCTTT
CDR3 protein: CASSIALNTEAFF

D gene: -
J gene: TRBJ1-3
V gene: TRBV28
clone size: -
CDR3 DNA: TGTGCCAGCAGCCGACAGGTTTTCTCTGGAAACACCATATATTTT
CDR3 protein: CASSRQVFSGNTIYF

D gene: TRBD1
J gene: TRBJ2-7
V gene: TRBV5-1
clone size: few
CDR3 DNA: TGCGCCAGCAGCTTGGCCATGGGACAGAGCTCCTACGAGCAGTACTTC
CDR3 protein: CASSLAMGQSSYEQYF

D gene: -
J gene: TRBJ2-7
V gene: TRBV15
clone size: few
CDR3 DNA: TGTGCCACCAGCAGTTTAGGGTACGAGCAGTACTTC
CDR3 protein: CATSSLGYEQYF

D gene: -
J gene: TRBJ1-2
V gene: TRBV28
clone size: few
CDR3 DNA: TGTGCCAGCAGTTTGTCAGGGCCCTATGGCTACACCTTC
CDR3 protein: CASSLSGPYGYTF

D gene: -
J gene: TRBJ2-7
V gene: TRBV19
clone size: -
CDR3 DNA: TGTGCCAGTAGTATAGAGGGCGCCGGGTCTAAGGAGCAGTACTTC
CDR3 protein: CASSIEGAGSKEQYF

D gene: -
J gene: TRBJ2-1
V gene: TRBV27
clone size: -
CDR3 DNA: TGTGCCAGCAGTCCCCAGGACTTGTACTACAATGAGCAGTTCTTC
CDR3 protein: CASSPQDLYYNEQFF

D gene: TRBD1
J gene: TRBJ2-7
V gene: TRBV5-6
clone size: -
CDR3 DNA: TGTGCCAGCAGCTTGCTAACAGGGGGGTACGAGCAGTACTTC
CDR3 protein: CASSLLTGGYEQYF

D gene: TRBD1
J gene: TRBJ2-1
V gene: TRBV14
clone size: -
CDR3 DNA: TGTGCCAGCAGCCAAGAGTCGGGACAGACCTACAATGAGCAGTTCTTC
CDR3 protein: CASSQESGQTYNEQFF

D gene: TRBD2
J gene: TRBJ2-7
V gene: TRBV19
clone size: few
CDR3 DNA: TGTGCCAGTAGTATAGGGGCTAGCGGGGGATTCTACGAGCAGTACTTC
CDR3 protein: CASSIGASGGFYEQYF

D gene: TRBD1
J gene: TRBJ1-2
V gene: TRBV18
clone size: few
CDR3 DNA: TGTGCCAGCTCACCACCGGAGGGGGCGATCAGCTATGGCTACACCTTC
CDR3 protein: CASSPPEGAISYGYTF

D gene: TRBD2
J gene: TRBJ2-1
V gene: TRBV11-2
clone size: few
CDR3 DNA: TGTGCCAGCAGCTCCGCCGGGACTAGCCCCGAGAGCTCCTACAATGAGCAGTTCTTC
CDR3 protein: CASSSAGTSPESSYNEQFF

D gene: TRBD1
J gene: TRBJ2-1
V gene: TRBV28
clone size: -
CDR3 DNA: TGTGCCAGCAGTCTCGACAGGGATGAGCAGTTCTTC
CDR3 protein: CASSLDRDEQFF

D gene: -
J gene: TRBJ1-1
V gene: TRBV6-5
clone size: -
CDR3 DNA: TGTGCCAGCAGTTACTACCTAGGATATCAGCACACTGAAGCTTTCTTT
CDR3 protein: CASSYYLGYQHTEAFF

D gene: -
J gene: TRBJ2-3
V gene: TRBV2
clone size: -
CDR3 DNA: TGTGCCAGCAGTGGCCGAGCGACCGCCCTCACAGATACGCAGTATTTT
CDR3 protein: CASSGRATALTDTQYF

D gene: -
J gene: TRBJ1-1
V gene: TRBV4-2
clone size: -
CDR3 DNA: TGTGCCAGCAGCCAAGATCCCCATGAAGCTTTCTTT
CDR3 protein: CASSQDPHEAFF

D gene: -
J gene: TRBJ2-7
V gene: TRBV19
clone size: few
CDR3 DNA: TGTGCCAGTAGTATAGACGCGGGGATCGAGCAGTACTTC
CDR3 protein: CASSIDAGIEQYF

D gene: -
J gene: TRBJ2-3
V gene: TRBV6-5
clone size: -
CDR3 DNA: TGTGCCAGCGCCCGGGGGTTCACAGATACGCAGTATTTT
CDR3 protein: CASARGFTDTQYF

D gene: -
J gene: TRBJ1-1
V gene: TRBV5-1
clone size: -
CDR3 DNA: TGCGCCAGCAGCTTGACAGGCCCTCAGAACACTGAAGCTTTCTTT
CDR3 protein: CASSLTGPQNTEAFF

D gene: TRBD2
J gene: TRBJ2-1
V gene: TRBV2
clone size: -
CDR3 DNA: TGTGCCAGCAGCCCCTCGGTTCTAGCGGAGAACTACAATGAGCAGTTCTTC
CDR3 protein: CASSPSVLAENYNEQFF

D gene: -
J gene: TRBJ2-3
V gene: TRBV28
clone size: once
CDR3 DNA: TGTGCCAGCAGTTTAAATGGCGGATCCACAGATACGCAGTATTTT
CDR3 protein: CASSLNGGSTDTQYF

D gene: TRBD2
J gene: TRBJ2-5
V gene: TRBV27
clone size: -
CDR3 DNA: TGTGCCAGCAGTGTAATAGCGGGGAACAAAGAGACCCAGTACTTC
CDR3 protein: CASSVIAGNKETQYF

D gene: -
J gene: TRBJ1-6
V gene: TRBV27
clone size: few
CDR3 DNA: TGTGCCAGCGGACCCGGGACCCCGAGGTCACCCCTCCACTTT
CDR3 protein: CASGPGTPRSPLHF

D gene: -
J gene: TRBJ2-1
V gene: TRBV27
clone size: -
CDR3 DNA: TGTGCCAGCGGTATGGAGGGGATCTACAATGAGCAGTTCTTC
CDR3 protein: CASGMEGIYNEQFF

D gene: TRBD2
J gene: TRBJ2-5
V gene: TRBV10-2
clone size: -
CDR3 DNA: TGCGCCAGCAGTGAGTCACGGTGGACTAGCGGGAGAGAGACCCAGTACTTC
CDR3 protein: CASSESRWTSGRETQYF

D gene: TRBD1
J gene: TRBJ2-2
V gene: TRBV18
clone size: -
CDR3 DNA: TGTGCCAGCTCACCGCCTAAGGGGGCGCTCCACGGGGAGCTGTTTTTT
CDR3 protein: CASSPPKGALHGELFF

D gene: TRBD1
J gene: TRBJ1-1
V gene: TRBV4-3
clone size: -
CDR3 DNA: TGCGCCAGCAGCACCGGGACAGGGGGCGCGGGCACTGAAGCTTTCTTT
CDR3 protein: CASSTGTGGAGTEAFF

D gene: -
J gene: TRBJ1-1
V gene: TRBV5-8
clone size: -
CDR3 DNA: TGTGCCAGCAGCTCCTATTATGCTGAAGCTTTCTTT
CDR3 protein: CASSSYYAEAFF

D gene: -
J gene: TRBJ1-4
V gene: TRBV2
clone size: -
CDR3 DNA: TGTGCCAGCGCAGCCTGGGGGCGTACGAATGAAAAACTGTTTTTT
CDR3 protein: CASAAWGRTNEKLFF

D gene: -
J gene: TRBJ1-4
V gene: TRBV6-5
clone size: -
CDR3 DNA: TGTGCCAGCAGTCGACAAGAGGGGGGAAAACTGTTTTTT
CDR3 protein: CASSRQEGGKLFF

D gene: TRBD1
J gene: TRBJ1-1
V gene: TRBV28
clone size: -
CDR3 DNA: TGTGCCAGCAGTCCTTGGACAGGGGGCGGTAGGACTGAAGCTTTCTTT
CDR3 protein: CASSPWTGGGRTEAFF

D gene: -
J gene: TRBJ2-3
V gene: TRBV5-1
clone size: -
CDR3 DNA: TGCGCCAGCAGCTTGACTTACTTGACAGATACGCAGTATTTT
CDR3 protein: CASSLTYLTDTQYF